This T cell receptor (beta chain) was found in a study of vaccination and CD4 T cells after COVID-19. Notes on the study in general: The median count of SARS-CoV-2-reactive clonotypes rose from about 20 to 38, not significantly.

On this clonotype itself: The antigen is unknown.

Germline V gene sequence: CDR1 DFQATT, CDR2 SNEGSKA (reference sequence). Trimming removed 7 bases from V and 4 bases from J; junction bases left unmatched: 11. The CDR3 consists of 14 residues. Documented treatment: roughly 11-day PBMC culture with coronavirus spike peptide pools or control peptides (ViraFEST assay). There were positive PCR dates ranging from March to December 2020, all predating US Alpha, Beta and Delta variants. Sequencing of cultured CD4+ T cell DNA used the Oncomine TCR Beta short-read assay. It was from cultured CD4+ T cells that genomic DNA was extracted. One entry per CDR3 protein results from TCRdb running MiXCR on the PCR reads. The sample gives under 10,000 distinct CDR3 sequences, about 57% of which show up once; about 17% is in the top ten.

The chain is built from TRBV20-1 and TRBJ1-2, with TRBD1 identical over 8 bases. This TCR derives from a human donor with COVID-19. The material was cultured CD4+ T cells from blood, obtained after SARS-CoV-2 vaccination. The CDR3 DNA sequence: TGCAGTGTCCGGACAGGGTCAGTCGGCTATGGCTACACCTTC. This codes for CSVRTGSVGYGYTF.